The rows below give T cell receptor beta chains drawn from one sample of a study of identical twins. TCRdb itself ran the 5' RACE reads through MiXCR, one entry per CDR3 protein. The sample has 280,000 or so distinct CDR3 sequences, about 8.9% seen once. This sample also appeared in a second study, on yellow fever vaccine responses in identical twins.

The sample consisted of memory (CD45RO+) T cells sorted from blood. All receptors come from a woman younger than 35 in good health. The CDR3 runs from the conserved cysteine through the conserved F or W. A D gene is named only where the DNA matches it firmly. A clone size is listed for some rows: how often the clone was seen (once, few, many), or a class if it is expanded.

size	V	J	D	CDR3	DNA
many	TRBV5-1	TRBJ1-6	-	CASKRGTGSSPLHF	TGCGCCAGCAAGCGGGGGACTGGTAGTTCACCCCTCCACTTT
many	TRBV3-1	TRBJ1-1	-	CASSQGNTYTEAFF	TGTGCCAGCAGCCAAGGTAATACTTATACTGAAGCTTTCTTT
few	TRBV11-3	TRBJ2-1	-	CASRVGGVHVEQFF	TGTGCCAGCAGAGTGGGGGGAGTGCACGTTGAGCAGTTCTTC
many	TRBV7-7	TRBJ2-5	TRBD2	CASSPRPGLAGEETQYF	TGTGCCAGCAGCCCCCGACCGGGACTAGCGGGGGAAGAGACCCAGTACTTC
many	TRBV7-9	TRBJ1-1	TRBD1	CASSWGQGRSEAFF	TGTGCCAGCAGCTGGGGACAGGGGAGATCTGAAGCTTTCTTT
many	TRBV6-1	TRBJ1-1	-	CASSRDNLGTEAFF	TGTGCCAGCAGTCGGGACAATCTAGGCACTGAAGCTTTCTTT
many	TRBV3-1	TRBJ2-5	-	CASSHGHWGRQETQYF	TGTGCCAGCAGCCATGGGCATTGGGGACGGCAAGAGACCCAGTACTTC
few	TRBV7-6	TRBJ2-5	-	CASAAWGANVPGETQYF	TGTGCCAGCGCCGCCTGGGGGGCCAACGTCCCAGGGGAGACCCAGTACTTC
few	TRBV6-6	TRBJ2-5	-	CASSFLRGETQYF	TGTGCCAGCAGTTTCCTTCGGGGGGAGACCCAGTACTTC
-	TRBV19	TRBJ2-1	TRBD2	CASESGRTGNEQFF	TGTGCCAGTGAGAGCGGGAGAACGGGCAATGAGCAGTTCTTC
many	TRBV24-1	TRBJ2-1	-	CATSSYNEQFF	TGTGCCACCAGTTCATACAATGAGCAGTTCTTC
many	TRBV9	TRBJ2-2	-	CASSVVQGTGELFF	TGTGCCAGCAGCGTAGTTCAGGGAACCGGGGAGCTGTTTTTT
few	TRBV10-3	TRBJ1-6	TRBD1	CAMGTGGHSPLHF	TGTGCCATGGGGACAGGGGGACATTCACCCCTCCACTTT
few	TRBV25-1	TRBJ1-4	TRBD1	CASTETMTGGVGKLFF	TGTGCCAGCACCGAAACCATGACAGGGGGGGTCGGAAAACTGTTTTTT
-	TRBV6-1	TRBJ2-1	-	CASKGGGAIGNEQFF	TGTGCCAGCAAGGGAGGCGGGGCGATAGGGAATGAGCAGTTCTTC
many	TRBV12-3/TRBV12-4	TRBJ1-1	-	CASSPRVNTEAFF	TGTGCCAGCAGCCCCAGGGTTAACACTGAAGCTTTCTTT
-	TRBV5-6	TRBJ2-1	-	CASSFKSLGGHNEQFF	TGTGCCAGCAGCTTTAAATCTCTCGGGGGGCACAATGAGCAGTTCTTC
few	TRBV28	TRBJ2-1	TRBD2	CASSQVGTSGGRHNEQFF	TGTGCCAGCAGCCAGGTCGGGACTAGCGGGGGACGACACAATGAGCAGTTCTTC
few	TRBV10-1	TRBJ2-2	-	CASSGGTINTGELFF	TGCGCCAGCAGTGGTGGGACAATTAACACCGGGGAGCTGTTTTTT
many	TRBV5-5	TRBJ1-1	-	CASSLGRQNTEAFF	TGTGCCAGCAGCTTGGGTCGGCAGAACACTGAAGCTTTCTTT
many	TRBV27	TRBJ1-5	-	CASSLGLGNQPQHF	TGTGCCAGCAGTTTGGGGCTCGGCAATCAGCCCCAGCATTTT
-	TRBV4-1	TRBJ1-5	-	CASSLIPGLPGNQPQHF	TGCGCCAGCAGCCTGATTCCCGGATTACCTGGCAATCAGCCCCAGCATTTT
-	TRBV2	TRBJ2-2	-	CASSGGIKTGELFF	TGTGCCAGCAGTGGCGGGATAAAGACCGGGGAGCTGTTTTTT
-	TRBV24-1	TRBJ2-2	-	CATSEEPTGELFF	TGTGCCACCAGTGAAGAGCCGACCGGGGAGCTGTTTTTT
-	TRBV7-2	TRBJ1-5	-	CASSLVLGSNQPQHF	TGTGCCAGCAGCTTAGTATTGGGTTCCAATCAGCCCCAGCATTTT
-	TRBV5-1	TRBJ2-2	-	CASSWFSGSLFTGELFF	TGCGCCAGCAGCTGGTTTTCAGGGTCCCTTTTCACCGGGGAGCTGTTTTTT
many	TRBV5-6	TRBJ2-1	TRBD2	CASSRVSGDPYNEQFF	TGTGCCAGCAGCAGGGTTAGCGGGGACCCCTACAATGAGCAGTTCTTC
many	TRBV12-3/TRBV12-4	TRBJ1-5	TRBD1	CASSFGQGANSNQPQHF	TGTGCCAGCAGTTTCGGACAGGGGGCTAATAGCAATCAGCCCCAGCATTTT
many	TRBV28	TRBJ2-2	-	CASKGGETDSGELFF	TGTGCCAGCAAAGGGGGGGAGACGGACTCCGGGGAGCTGTTTTTT
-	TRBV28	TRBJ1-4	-	CASSLQTRNEKLFF	TGTGCCAGCAGTTTACAGACCCGAAATGAAAAACTGTTTTTT
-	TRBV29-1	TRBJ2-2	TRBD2	CSVEYLNYLTSGRAVKGTGELFF	TGCAGCGTTGAATATTTGAACTACTTGACTAGCGGGAGGGCCGTAAAAGGGACCGGGGAGCTGTTTTTT
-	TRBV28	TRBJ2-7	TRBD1	CASTATGGIYEQYF	TGTGCCAGCACCGCGACAGGGGGTATTTACGAGCAGTACTTC
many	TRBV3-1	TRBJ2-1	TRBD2	CASSQGGGYNEQFF	TGTGCCAGCAGCCAAGGGGGGGGTTACAATGAGCAGTTCTTC
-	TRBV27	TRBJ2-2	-	CASSPYVITGELFF	TGTGCCAGCAGTCCCTACGTGATCACCGGGGAGCTGTTTTTT
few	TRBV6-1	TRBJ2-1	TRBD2	CASSGLAGRNEQFF	TGTGCCAGCAGCGGACTAGCGGGAAGGAATGAGCAGTTCTTC
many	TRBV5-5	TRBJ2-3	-	CASSLEGSGFTDTQYF	TGTGCCAGCAGCTTGGAGGGTAGCGGTTTCACAGATACGCAGTATTTT
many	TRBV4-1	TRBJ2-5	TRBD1	CASSHPSGTALQETQYF	TGCGCCAGCAGCCACCCTTCCGGGACAGCCCTACAAGAGACCCAGTACTTC
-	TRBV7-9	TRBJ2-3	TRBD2	CATGLEAGASTQYF	TGTGCCACCGGCCTTGAAGCGGGGGCTAGTACGCAGTATTTT
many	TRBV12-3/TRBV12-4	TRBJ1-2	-	CASSLKGQGYTF	TGTGCCAGCAGTTTAAAGGGTCAGGGCTACACCTTC
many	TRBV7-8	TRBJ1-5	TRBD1	CASSLVTGGWQPQHF	TGTGCCAGCAGCTTAGTCACAGGGGGCTGGCAGCCCCAGCATTTT
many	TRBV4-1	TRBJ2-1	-	CASSQGWYNEQFF	TGCGCCAGCAGCCAAGGTTGGTACAATGAGCAGTTCTTC
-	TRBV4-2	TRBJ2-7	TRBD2	CASSPGLAWTGEQYF	TGTGCCAGCAGCCCGGGACTAGCGTGGACGGGGGAGCAGTACTTC
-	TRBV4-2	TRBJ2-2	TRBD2	CASSQGSGGATGELFF	TGTGCCAGCAGCCAAGGAAGCGGGGGGGCAACCGGGGAGCTGTTTTTT
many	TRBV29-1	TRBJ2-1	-	CSVAREQFF	TGCAGCGTTGCTCGTGAGCAGTTCTTC
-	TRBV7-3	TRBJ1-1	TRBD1	CASSSGQENTEAFF	TGTGCCAGCAGCTCCGGACAGGAAAACACTGAAGCTTTCTTT
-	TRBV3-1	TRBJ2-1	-	CASSQVSAGKGDEQFF	TGTGCCAGCAGCCAAGTCTCAGCAGGGAAGGGCGATGAGCAGTTCTTC
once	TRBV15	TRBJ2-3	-	CATSRDLNTDTQYF	TGTGCCACCAGCAGAGACCTAAACACAGATACGCAGTATTTT
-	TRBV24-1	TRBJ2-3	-	CATYSGLAGDTQYF	TGTGCCACCTATTCTGGGCTCGCGGGAGATACGCAGTATTTT
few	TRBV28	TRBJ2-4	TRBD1	CASSQTGPGGLLAKNIQYF	TGTGCCAGCAGCCAAACCGGGCCAGGGGGTCTCTTAGCCAAAAACATTCAGTACTTC
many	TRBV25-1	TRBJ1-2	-	CASSDFSGYTF	TGTGCCAGCAGTGATTTCAGTGGCTACACCTTC